The subject of this entry is one T cell receptor beta chain. The antigen remains undetermined. The junction departs from the called germline gene at one end, perhaps through a read error. This record belongs to a study of blood T cells in healthy people across ages. Notes on the study in general: Diversity estimated from one million T cells was considered an underestimate.

It was with a sample-barcoded 5' primer and a J-beta primer mix that a second PCR of roughly 6 to 12 cycles was run. TCRdb passed the 5' RACE reads through MiXCR, listing each CDR3 protein once. The table lists approximately 800,000 distinct CDR3 sequences, approximately 25% of them singletons. From germline, CDR1 is LGHDT and CDR2 YNNKEL (reference sequence). The CDR3 has 13 residues. Each of the donors had 9 to 10 milliliters of peripheral blood drawn into EDTA-treated Vacutainer tubes. The same specimen was also included in a second study, on T cells of mothers and their children. According to that study: Each donor was one of three healthy Caucasian mothers or one of their six children.

This chain connects TRBV3-1 to TRBJ1-2, with no clear D. The sequenced sample was blood. The receptor was derived from a boy under 18 in good health. This CDR3 reads CASSQASQYGHTF. Written as DNA, the CDR3 is TGTGCCAGCAGCCAAGCATCTCAGTATGGCCACACCTTC.